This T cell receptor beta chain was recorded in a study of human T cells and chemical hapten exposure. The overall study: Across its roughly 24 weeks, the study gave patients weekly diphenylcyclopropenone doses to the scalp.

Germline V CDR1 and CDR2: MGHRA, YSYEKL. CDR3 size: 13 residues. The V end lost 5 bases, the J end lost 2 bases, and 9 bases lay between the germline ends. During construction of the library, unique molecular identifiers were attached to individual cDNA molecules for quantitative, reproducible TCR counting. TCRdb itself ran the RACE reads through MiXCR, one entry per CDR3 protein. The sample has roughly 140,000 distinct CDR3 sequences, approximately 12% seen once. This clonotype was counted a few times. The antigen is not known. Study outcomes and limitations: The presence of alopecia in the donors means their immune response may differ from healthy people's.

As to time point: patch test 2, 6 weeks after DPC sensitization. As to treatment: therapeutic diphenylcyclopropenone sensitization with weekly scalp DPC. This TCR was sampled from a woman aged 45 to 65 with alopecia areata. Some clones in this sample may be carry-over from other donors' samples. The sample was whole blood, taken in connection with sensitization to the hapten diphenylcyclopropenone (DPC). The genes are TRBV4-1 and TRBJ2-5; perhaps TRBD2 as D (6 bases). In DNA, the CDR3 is TGCGCCAGCAGCTTACTAGCACAAGAGACCCAGTACTTC. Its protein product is CASSLLAQETQYF.